This entry describes one T cell receptor (beta chain). The target antigen is unknown. Before sequencing, viral peptide pools were used by the ViraFEST assay to expand antigen-specific CD4+ T cells. Culturing for 10 days preceded CD4+ T cell isolation. None of the vaccinated had previously contracted SARS-CoV-2, and their nucleocapsid antibodies tested negative. This CDR3 is built from 14 residues. J gave up 2 bases and V 2 bases, and 2 bases lay outside the gene matches. In germline, CDR1 is MNHEY, CDR2 SVGAGI. This record belongs to a study of vaccination effects on CD4 cells after COVID-19. TCRdb's copy holds only in-frame clones and misses some; the assay was immunoSEQ multiplex PCR. There are tens of thousands of clones in the sample; 55% to 75% occur only once, and about a quarter lies in the top ten.

The TCR sequence derives from a human donor who received a COVID-19 vaccine. The sample here was CD4+ T cells from PBMCs cultured with HCoV-OC43 spike peptides, taken before COVID-19 vaccination. Subset given: HCoV-OC43 spike overlapping peptide pool stimulation. The chain couples TRBV6-5 to TRBJ2-5; TRBD1 matches at 7 bases. The CDR3 reads CASSYRDSQETQYF. In nucleotides, the CDR3 is TGTGCCAGCAGTTACCGGGACAGTCAAGAGACCCAGTACTTC.